This T cell receptor (beta chain) emerged from a study of cytomegalovirus exposure and HLA in healthy donors. Notes on the study in general: A few of the chains that were CMV-associated were confirmed in vitro to be specific for CMV antigens. The listing of 150 to 200 TCR beta chains classed them as cytomegalovirus-associated.

Clones were sequenced by immunoSEQ multiplex PCR, and TCRdb holds only the in-frame ones, with some missing. This sample has 110,000 or so clones; roughly 90% occur once, and the top ten carry roughly 2.1%. From germline, CDR1 is MDHEN and CDR2 SYDVKM. The CDR3 loop spans 19 amino acids. V was clipped by 5 bases and J by 1 base; unmatched bases: 18. Details on this clone: The antigen is not known.

This sequence joins TRBV28 and TRBJ1-2; 8 bases align to TRBD1. The TCR originated in a woman younger than 35 in good health and CMV-seronegative. Sequenced material: PBMCs. CDR3 nucleotide sequence: TGTGCCAGCAGTAGTCCAGGGATCGGGACAGGACATATTAACTATGGCTACACCTTC. This gives the protein CASSSPGIGTGHINYGYTF.